This T cell receptor (beta chain) derives from a study of monozygotic twins with inflammatory bowel disease. Overall study results and limits: Clonotype sharing was lower in IBD patients than healthy twins, most markedly with disease activity. No discrimination was achieved between different T cell subtypes.

From the 5' RACE reads, TCRdb lists one entry per CDR3 protein and no DNA. Seen in this sample are fewer than 550,000 distinct CDR3 sequences; the ten most common clones hold about 2.6%. With regard to this clonotype: The antigen remains undetermined.

The CDR3 runs 12 residues. This clonotype was sampled from a human donor with ulcerative colitis or Crohn's disease, or a healthy co-twin of an affected twin (not recorded which). The sequencing sample was made of blood. The chain carries TRBV12-3 or TRBV12-4 and TRBJ1-1; TCRdb selects TRBD1, and the lack of DNA leaves this call unchecked. The CDR3: CASSWEQGKAFF.